A single sample gave rise to the 32 T cell receptor beta chains below, sequenced in a study of PD-L1 blockade in urothelial cancer. Measured with immunoSEQ multiplex PCR; TCRdb has only the in-frame clones, and not every one. Among around 70,000 clones listed, about 83% were seen once. Specified time point: pretreatment peripheral blood. The sample was PBMCs, taken around atezolizumab (anti-PD-L1) treatment. All receptors derive from a woman between 65 and 79 years old with urothelial cancer.

The chain couples TRBV29-1 to TRBJ1-2; D might be TRBD1 (5 bases). The CDR3 extends over 13 amino acids. Germline lookup yields CDR1 SQVTM and CDR2 ANQGSEA. V was trimmed by 7 bases and J by 8 bases, leaving 20 bases between them. The CDR3: CSALRRGFQGYTF. The CDR3 DNA reads TGCAGCGCCCTTAGGAGGGGTTTTCAGGGCTACACCTTC.

In the case of this clone: A much larger clonotype is one base distant, so this may be a read error. This sequence joins TRBV18 and TRBJ2-7; a weak D match, TRBD1 (5 bases). Germline CDR1 and CDR2: KGHSH and LQKENI. CDR3 length: 14 residues. Trimming shortened V by 8 bases and J by 0 bases, and 14 bases separated the two germline ends. CDR3 in amino acids: CASQTRGDSYEQYF. The CDR3 nucleotides are TGTGCCAGCCAGACAAGGGGTGACTCCTACGAGCAGTACTTC.

The rearrangement joins TRBV6-5 to TRBJ1-6, with 10 bases fitting TRBD1. Germline CDR1 and CDR2: MNHEY and SVGAGI. This CDR3 comprises 15 residues. V gave up 2 bases and J gave up 10 bases; unmatched junction bases: 5. DNA of the CDR3: TGTGCCAGCAGTTACGCATGGACAGGGGGATCACCCCTCCACTTT. Residues: CASSYAWTGGSPLHF.

This clone was counted a single time. The gene calls are TRBV4-3 and TRBJ1-5, with no clear D. Germline V gene lookup returns CDR1 LGHNA and CDR2 YSLEER. The CDR3 runs to 15 residues. V was trimmed by 0 bases and J by 5 bases, leaving 11 bases between them. DNA for the CDR3: TGCGCCAGCAGCCAAGATACGGAGACCTATCAGCCCCAGCATTTT. Translated: CASSQDTETYQPQHF.

The chain has TRBV7-9 and TRBJ2-7; a possible D gene is TRBD1 (6 bases). This CDR3 has 11 residues. V lost 4 bases and J 12 bases, leaving 13 bases between the germline ends. The V gene's germline CDR1 is SEHNR and CDR2 FQNEAQ (reference sequence). As DNA, the CDR3 is TGTGCCAGCAGCTCACAGGGTCGTGGGTACTTC. It encodes CASSSQGRGYF.

The chain couples TRBV5-6 to TRBJ1-3; D gene uncertain. Germline V gives CDR1 SGHDT, CDR2 YYEEEE. Deletions cut 4 bases from V and 0 bases from J, with 11 bases between. The CDR3 sequence is 15 residues long. The CDR3 here is CASSMGSYSGNTIYF. CDR3 nucleotides: TGTGCCAGCAGCATGGGATCCTACTCTGGAAACACCATATATTTT.

The chain uses TRBV6-5 and TRBJ2-1; TRBD1 agrees at 10 bases. Germline lookup yields CDR1 MNHEY and CDR2 SVGAGI. This CDR3 spans 16 amino acids. V lost 0 bases to trimming and J lost 6 bases; unmatched junction nucleotides: 5. CDR3 region: CASSYSTGQGINEQFF. The CDR3 DNA sequence: TGTGCCAGCAGTTACTCAACGGGACAGGGGATCAATGAGCAGTTCTTC.

Regarding this clone: At the DNA level, this CDR3 is encoded by other sequences in the same sample as well. The genes are TRBV5-5 and TRBJ2-5; maybe TRBD2 (7 bases). The CDR3 loop spans 16 amino acids. Germline CDR1 reads SGHKS; CDR2 reads YYEKEE (reference sequence). V was clipped by 0 bases and J by 1 base, with 13 bases between them. CDR3 nucleotides: TGTGCCAGCAGCTTGGGGGCGGGGGCCGGCCAAGAGACCCAGTACTTC. Translation gives CASSLGAGAGQETQYF.

This chain connects TRBV5-6 to TRBJ1-2, with 9 bases aligning to TRBD1. CDR1 and CDR2 from the germline V gene are SGHDT and YYEEEE. V was clipped by 3 bases and J by 6 bases; unmatched bases: 12. CDR3 length: 16 amino acids. The CDR3 DNA reads as TGTGCCAGCAGCTCCTATCGCCGGGACAGGGAAGATGGCTACACCTTC. Residues: CASSSYRRDREDGYTF.

The chain uses TRBV7-3 and TRBJ1-4, with D possibly being TRBD1 (5 bases). The CDR3 length is 15 residues. Germline loops: CDR1 SGHTA, CDR2 FQGTGA. Between the trimmed V and J ends, which lost 5 bases and 8 bases, there was a span of 18 bases. The CDR3 bases are TGTGCCAGCAGCCACAGGAGGGCGAGAGGGGAAAAACTGTTTTTT. Amino acids: CASSHRRARGEKLFF.

The rearrangement links TRBV7-2 to TRBJ2-5; TRBD2 might be the D (6 bases). Germline V CDR1 and CDR2: SGHTA, FQGNSA. The CDR3 totals 15 residues. The V end lost 2 bases, the J end lost 2 bases, and 12 bases lay between the germline ends. The CDR3 loop is CASSLSGGRQETQYF. The CDR3, as DNA: TGTGCCAGCAGCTTAAGTGGGGGGAGACAAGAGACCCAGTACTTC.

The chain carries TRBV11-3 and TRBJ2-1; D is possibly TRBD1 (6 bases). Trimming stripped 5 bases from V and 0 bases from J, with 11 bases between. Germline CDR1 is SGHNT and CDR2 is YENEEA. The CDR3 contains 15 residues. The CDR3 sequence is CASSQGFASYNEQFF. Written as DNA, the CDR3 is TGTGCCAGCAGCCAGGGGTTCGCCTCCTACAATGAGCAGTTCTTC. Full variable domain (rest looked up from reference TRBV11-3 and TRBJ2-1): EAGVVQSPRYKIIEKKQPVAFWCNPISGHNTLYWYLQNLGQGPELLIRYENEEAVDDSQLPKDRFSAERLKGVDSTLKIQPAELGDSAVYLCASSQGFASYNEQFFGPGTRLTVL.

The chain employs TRBV5-1 and TRBJ2-5; 7 bases are a match to TRBD1. Trimming cost V 0 bases and J 5 bases; bases outside gene matches: 7. Germline V lookup: CDR1 SGHRS, CDR2 YFSETQ. CDR3 length: 15 amino acids. The chain's CDR3 is CASSLVRGPGETQYF. As DNA, the CDR3 is TGCGCCAGCAGCTTGGTTAGGGGGCCAGGGGAGACCCAGTACTTC.

The gene calls are TRBV7-9 and TRBJ1-1; D is possibly TRBD1 (6 bases). Looked up from germline, CDR1 is SEHNR and CDR2 is FQNEAQ (reference sequence). The length of the CDR3 is 15 residues. V gave up 6 bases and J gave up 5 bases, with 19 bases separating them. CDR3 in amino acids: CASSWGGRGETEAFF. In DNA, the CDR3 is TGTGCCAGCAGTTGGGGGGGGCGGGGAGAGACTGAAGCTTTCTTT.

This chain connects TRBV7-9 to TRBJ1-1, with a tentative D call TRBD1 (5 bases). The CDR3 is 13 residues long. Germline lookup yields CDR1 SEHNR and CDR2 FQNEAQ (reference sequence). V was shortened by 1 base and J by 5 bases, with 8 bases between the two germline ends. The CDR3 nucleotides are TGTGCCAGCAGCTTAGATCAGGGTACTGAAGCTTTCTTT. Its protein is CASSLDQGTEAFF.

The chain combines TRBV11-2 with TRBJ2-7; 8 positions match TRBD2. Germline V gene lookup returns CDR1 SGHAT and CDR2 FQNNGV. The CDR3 is 16 amino acids. V gave up 1 base and J gave up 5 bases; unmatched junction bases: 10. In nucleotides, the CDR3 is TGTGCCAGCAGCTTAGGACCCGGGAGGGCGCCAAACGAGCAGTACTTC. Translating gives CASSLGPGRAPNEQYF.

This chain uses TRBV5-1 with TRBJ1-1, with D unclear. CDR1 SGHRS and CDR2 YFSETQ come from the germline V gene. The CDR3 covers 13 residues. Trimming removed 4 bases from V and 0 bases from J, with 7 bases in between. The CDR3 is CASSTQVNTEAFF. Written as DNA, the CDR3 is TGCGCCAGCAGCACCCAGGTGAACACTGAAGCTTTCTTT.

The CDR3 nucleotides read TGTGCCAGCAGCATCCGACCGGGACTAGCGGGGGTCTCCTACGAGCAGTACTTC. Its translation: CASSIRPGLAGVSYEQYF. V is TRBV9 and J is TRBJ2-7, with 14 nucleotides matching TRBD2. CDR3 length equals 18 residues. Germline V gene sequence: CDR1 SGDLS, CDR2 YYNGEE. V shed 4 bases, J shed 0 bases, and the junction held 9 bases outside the gene matches.

This chain links TRBV28 with TRBJ2-7, with 7 bases matching TRBD2. This CDR3 is 14 amino acids long. The germline V gene encodes CDR1 MDHEN and CDR2 SYDVKM. V trimming: 5 bases; J trimming: 4 bases; junction bases outside the gene matches: 8. CDR3 residues: CASSPPGGRYEQYF. The CDR3 nucleotides are TGTGCCAGCAGTCCCCCCGGGGGGAGGTACGAGCAGTACTTC. The variable domain in full, with the rest retrieved from reference TRBV28 and TRBJ2-7, is DVKVTQSSRYLVKRTGEKVFLECVQDMDHENMFWYRQDPGLGLRLIYFSYDVKMKEKGDIPEGYSVSREKKERFSLILESASTNQTSMYLCASSPPGGRYEQYFGPGTRLTVT.

The genes are TRBV18 and TRBJ2-7; weak D call: TRBD2 (6 bases). V lost 2 bases to trimming and J lost 6 bases, with 20 bases between them. The CDR3 is 16 residues long. Germline V gives CDR1 KGHSH, CDR2 LQKENI. The CDR3 coding sequence is TGTGCCAGCTCACCAAGCGGACTACGATTAGCTGGCGAGCAGTACTTC. Its protein is CASSPSGLRLAGEQYF.

This clone was observed once. This chain connects TRBV7-9 to TRBJ2-3; 7 nucleotides line up with TRBD1. The CDR3 is 15 residues long. Unmatched junction bases numbered 5, after V lost 5 bases and J lost 0 bases. Germline V CDR1 and CDR2: SEHNR, FQNEAQ (reference sequence). The CDR3 reads CASSLGTASTDTQYF. The CDR3 DNA follows: TGTGCCAGCAGCCTCGGGACAGCTAGCACAGATACGCAGTATTTT.

This clone was recorded a few times. The rearrangement links TRBV30 to TRBJ2-3; unclear D gene. Germline V gene sequence: CDR1 GTSNPN, CDR2 SVGIG (reference sequence). This CDR3 is built from 14 residues. Trimming took off 3 bases at V and 5 bases at J, with 15 bases between the two ends. CDR3 nucleotides: TGTGCCTGGAGCTTCTCCCACCTAGTAGATACGCAGTATTTT. Protein: CAWSFSHLVDTQYF.

J is TRBJ1-5 and V is TRBV6-1, with TRBD1 identical over 7 bases. V was pared by 11 bases and J by 3 bases, with 7 bases of the junction left unmatched. CDR3 length: 13 amino acids. Germline CDR1 MNHNS, CDR2 SASEGT. This CDR3 reads CAGAGTVNQPQHF. The CDR3 nucleotides read TGTGCCGGTGCCGGGACAGTCAATCAGCCCCAGCATTTT.

The V call is TRBV2, the J call TRBJ2-2; weak D call: TRBD1 (5 bases). V lost 7 bases to trimming and J lost 8 bases, with 20 bases between them. From germline, CDR1 is SNHLY and CDR2 FYNNEI. This CDR3 is 15 amino acids long. The CDR3 here is CASNGVSGRFGELFF. Written as DNA, the CDR3 is TGTGCCAGCAACGGTGTTTCAGGGCGGTTTGGGGAGCTGTTTTTT.

V and J are TRBV27 and TRBJ2-1, with a possible D match to TRBD1 (5 bases). Trimming cost V 0 bases and J 8 bases, with 17 bases left between them. Germline V gives CDR1 MNHEY, CDR2 SMNVEV (reference sequence). CDR3 length equals 16 residues. The CDR3 sequence is CASSLSQGFILDEQFF. DNA of the CDR3: TGTGCCAGCAGTTTATCGCAGGGCTTCATCTTAGATGAGCAGTTCTTC.

The chain combines TRBV23-1 with TRBJ2-7; 9 bases map to TRBD2. TRBV23-1 is reported as an ORF; its role is uncertain. This CDR3 comprises 18 residues. The V segment lost 6 bases and the J segment 2 bases; nucleotides outside the gene matches: 17. The CDR3 is CASRLSIVSGRKAYEQYF. In nucleotides, the CDR3 is TGCGCCAGCAGACTATCAATCGTTAGCGGGAGAAAGGCCTACGAGCAGTACTTC.

The rearrangement uses TRBV19 and TRBJ2-7, with D uncertain. CDR3 size: 12 residues. Per the germline V gene, CDR1 is LNHDA and CDR2 is SQIVND (reference sequence). V was trimmed by 6 bases and J by 5 bases, leaving 11 bases between them. CDR3 in DNA: TGTGCCAGTAGAAGCCCCGCCAACGAGCAGTACTTC. Amino acid sequence: CASRSPANEQYF.

CDR3 sequence: CASSYGQETSEKLFF. The CDR3 DNA reads TGCGCCAGCAGCTATGGACAGGAGACAAGTGAAAAACTGTTTTTT. The chain employs TRBV5-1 and TRBJ1-4, with 7 bases that match TRBD1. CDR1 SGHRS and CDR2 YFSETQ come from the germline V gene. With V trimmed by 3 bases and J by 7 bases, 9 bases remained unmatched. This CDR3 is built from 15 residues.

The chain uses TRBV6-1 and TRBJ1-4; D perhaps matches TRBD1 (5 bases). CDR3 length: 14 residues. Per germline, CDR1 MNHNS and CDR2 SASEGT. The V end lost 5 bases, the J end lost 8 bases, and 15 bases lay between the germline ends. The CDR3 is CASSSGTMREKLFF. The CDR3 DNA follows: TGTGCCAGCAGTTCCGGGACTATGCGGGAAAAACTGTTTTTT.

This rearrangement joins TRBV14 to TRBJ2-1, with TRBD1 matching over 9 bases. V gave up 5 bases and J gave up 6 bases; unmatched junction bases: 5. CDR3 length equals 14 residues. Germline assignment: CDR1 SGHDN and CDR2 FVKESK. CDR3 sequence: CASSAVTGGNEQFF. CDR3 sequence (DNA): TGTGCCAGCAGCGCCGTGACAGGGGGCAATGAGCAGTTCTTC. Together with reference TRBV14 and TRBJ2-1, the CDR3 gives the full variable domain: EAGVTQFPSHSVIEKGQTVTLRCDPISGHDNLYWYRRVMGKEIKFLLHFVKESKQDESGMPNNRFLAERTGGTYSTLKVQPAELEDSGVYFCASSAVTGGNEQFFGPGTRLTVL.

This chain links TRBV18 with TRBJ2-7, with TRBD1 matching over 10 bases. The V gene's germline CDR1 is KGHSH and CDR2 LQKENI. CDR3 length: 15 residues. Trimming removed 6 bases from V and 0 bases from J; junction bases left unmatched: 5. The CDR3 here is CASSLTGGSSYEQYF. DNA for the CDR3: TGTGCCAGCTCTCTGACAGGGGGCAGCTCCTACGAGCAGTACTTC.

The chain combines TRBV19 with TRBJ2-2; TRBD1 matches at 7 bases. CDR1 and CDR2 (germline): LNHDA, SQIVND (reference sequence). The junction had 8 bases not matched to a gene; V was cut back by 7 bases and J by 6 bases. The CDR3 is made up of 14 amino acids. The CDR3 loop is CASISHRGAGELFF. The CDR3 nucleotides read TGTGCCAGTATTTCCCACAGGGGCGCCGGGGAGCTGTTTTTT.